The TCR beta chain described here comes from a study of OX40 agonist ivuxolimab in advanced cancers. On the study more broadly: Administration of intravenous ivuxolimab to patients occurred every 2 weeks at 0.01 to 10 mg/kg. Averaging roughly 60 years in age, with a range of about 23 to 79, the cohort was 65% to 90% male.

Patients with autoimmune history or systemic immunosuppression were excluded. With baseline, cycle 4 day 1, and cycle 7 day 1 as timepoints, blood was sampled. TCRdb's copy holds only in-frame clones and misses some; the assay was immunoSEQ multiplex PCR. The sample carries under 95,000 clones, 75% to 95% recorded once. Trimming took 8 bases from V and 9 from J, leaving 17 bases between them. CDR1 and CDR2 (germline): SNHLY, FYNNEI. The CDR3 is 13 amino acids. The sample was CD4+ or CD8+ T cells sorted from blood, taken in a trial of the OX40 agonist ivuxolimab. This chain joins TRBV2 and TRBJ1-5; D unresolved. This clonotype was sampled from an adult with an advanced solid tumor such as melanoma, head and neck, liver or kidney cancer. CDR3 nucleotides: TGTGCCAGCGTCTGGTCGTCGGCTTGGCCCCAGCATTTT. Translating it yields CASVWSSAWPQHF.